Following are 14 T cell receptor beta chains from one sample sequenced in a study of blood T cells in healthy people across ages. For the second PCR, which ran for roughly 7 to 11 cycles, a sample-barcoded 5' primer and a J-beta primer mix were used. TCRdb redid the calling of the 5' RACE reads with MiXCR, one entry per CDR3 protein. Of more than 500,000 distinct CDR3 sequences listed, 27% are singletons. The sequenced sample was blood. The receptors come from a woman in her seventies in good health.

This clonotype was observed many times. This chain links TRBV28 with TRBJ1-2; D possibly corresponds to TRBD1 (6 bases). Trimming pared 3 bases from V and 3 bases from J, leaving 11 bases between. The CDR3 sequence is 14 residues long. The germline gives CDR1 MDHEN, CDR2 SYDVKM. The CDR3 protein is CASSLFGGYYGYTF. Here the CDR3 DNA reads TGTGCCAGCAGTTTGTTCGGGGGCTACTATGGCTACACCTTC.

This chain connects TRBV6-5 to TRBJ1-2; 7 bases match TRBD1. This CDR3 comprises 15 residues. The germline CDR1 and CDR2 sequences are MNHEY and SVGAGI. J was trimmed by 5 bases and V by 0 bases; bases with no gene match: 6. The DNA of the CDR3 is TGTGCCAGCAGTTACTCCCGGGACAGAGAATATGGCTACACCTTC. Amino acids: CASSYSRDREYGYTF.

This clonotype was counted ten times or more. The J gene is TRBJ2-1, the V gene TRBV4-3; possible D gene TRBD2, 7 bases. There are 17 residues in the CDR3. Trimming took 4 bases from V and 3 from J, leaving 19 bases between them. Looked up from germline, CDR1 is LGHNA and CDR2 is YSLEER. CDR3 amino acids: CASSPVDGRGLYNEQFF. DNA of the CDR3: TGCGCCAGCAGCCCCGTGGATGGGCGGGGGCTCTACAATGAGCAGTTCTTC.

The chain combines TRBV29-1 with TRBJ2-5, with a tentative D call TRBD1 (5 bases). This CDR3 has 14 residues. With 4 bases removed from V and 2 bases from J, the gap between germline ends came to 14 bases. The germline V gene encodes CDR1 SQVTM and CDR2 ANQGSEA. The CDR3 sequence: CSVVSDTAQETQYF. The CDR3 region has the DNA TGCAGCGTTGTATCGGACACCGCGCAAGAGACCCAGTACTTC. Complete variable domain (other parts from reference TRBV29-1 and TRBJ2-5): SAVISQKPSRDICQRGTSLTIQCQVDSQVTMMFWYRQQPGQSLTLIATANQGSEATYESGFVIDKFPISRPNLTFSTLTVSNMSPEDSSIYLCSVVSDTAQETQYFGPGTRLLVL.

A few counts support this clonotype. J is TRBJ2-7 and V is TRBV7-6, with a weak D call TRBD2 (6 bases). The CDR3 contains 15 residues. CDR1 and CDR2 (germline): SGHVS, FNYEAQ. The V and J ends lost 5 bases and 4 bases respectively, with 18 bases between them. CDR3 protein: CASSRIAGTLYEQYF. The DNA of the CDR3 is TGTGCCAGCAGCCGGATCGCCGGGACTTTATACGAGCAGTACTTC.

V and J are TRBV29-1 and TRBJ1-2, with D hard to call. Trimming shortened V by 7 bases and J by 0 bases, and 9 bases separated the two germline ends. The CDR3 is made up of 12 amino acids. The germline gives CDR1 SQVTM, CDR2 ANQGSEA. The CDR3 nucleotides are TGCAGCGCCAGGCGAGCTAACTATGGCTACACCTTC. Its protein is CSARRANYGYTF.

This clonotype occurred a few times. One end of the junction does not line up with germline, which may come from a read error. The J gene is TRBJ1-5, the V gene TRBV7-2, with D possibly TRBD1 on 5 matching bases. CDR3 length equals 14 residues. Germline CDR1 SGHTA, CDR2 FQGNSA. This chain's CDR3 is CARSLWGSNQPQHF. The CDR3 nucleotides are TGTGCCCGCAGCTTATGGGGGAGCAATCAGCCCCAGCATTTT.

The DNA of the CDR3 is TGCAGTGCCATAAATACGAGATGGGGCTACACCTTC. Its translation is CSAINTRWGYTF. The genes are TRBV20-1 and TRBJ1-2, with D hard to call. V gave up 6 bases and J gave up 8 bases, with 16 bases separating them. The CDR3 runs 12 residues. Germline V lookup: CDR1 DFQATT, CDR2 SNEGSKA (reference sequence).

The chain has TRBV29-1 and TRBJ1-2; D is perhaps TRBD1 (5 bases). The CDR3 has 14 amino acids. V lost 2 bases, J lost 3 bases, and 13 bases lay in between. CDR1 and CDR2 (germline): SQVTM, ANQGSEA. The CDR3 loop reads CSVEHGGFDYGYTF. In nucleotides, the CDR3 is TGCAGCGTTGAACACGGGGGGTTTGACTATGGCTACACCTTC. The full variable domain, its missing parts supplied by reference TRBV29-1 and TRBJ1-2, is SAVISQKPSRDICQRGTSLTIQCQVDSQVTMMFWYRQQPGQSLTLIATANQGSEATYESGFVIDKFPISRPNLTFSTLTVSNMSPEDSSIYLCSVEHGGFDYGYTFGSGTRLTVV.

This clonotype was picked up many times. The chain recombines TRBV29-1 with TRBJ1-4; D is ambiguous. Germline values: CDR1 SQVTM, CDR2 ANQGSEA. The CDR3 has 12 amino acids. Trimming removed 4 bases at V and 5 bases at J, with 8 bases between. The DNA of the CDR3 is TGCAGCGTTGTCTCCGGAAATGAAAAACTGTTTTTT. It specifies CSVVSGNEKLFF.

The chain has TRBV7-9 and TRBJ1-6; TRBD1 matches 10 bases. The CDR3 totals 15 residues. The ends lost 1 base at V and 10 bases at J; junction bases unmatched: 4. Germline values: CDR1 SEHNR, CDR2 FQNEAQ (reference sequence). This CDR3 reads CASSLETGGGSPLHF. For the CDR3, the DNA is TGTGCCAGCAGCTTAGAGACAGGGGGCGGGTCACCCCTCCACTTT.

This clonotype was observed a handful of times. The CDR3 protein is CSARGRTVETQYF. CDR3 sequence (DNA): TGCAGTGCTAGAGGTCGGACTGTAGAGACCCAGTACTTC. The chain links TRBV20-1 to TRBJ2-7; D is possibly TRBD2 (5 bases). The better agreement between TRBJ2-5 and the DNA end casts doubt on the J call. Germline-derived CDR1 and CDR2 are DFQATT and SNEGSKA (reference sequence). This CDR3 region has 13 residues.

A few counts support this clonotype. The chain links TRBV5-5 to TRBJ2-2, with D possibly being TRBD1 (5 bases). Trimming cost V 1 base and J 8 bases, with 9 bases left between them. This CDR3 has 13 amino acids. The V gene's germline CDR1 is SGHKS and CDR2 YYEKEE (reference sequence). CDR3 DNA sequence: TGTGCCAGCAGCTTGATGGGGCCTGGGGAGCTGTTTTTT. Amino acids: CASSLMGPGELFF.

The V call is TRBV5-1, the J call TRBJ2-5; TRBD2 matches at 13 bases. Germline CDR1 and CDR2: SGHRS and YFSETQ. The CDR3 extends over 15 amino acids. Losses at the gene ends were 3 bases for V and 5 bases for J; bases not matched to a gene: 4. DNA for the CDR3: TGCGCCAGCAGCTACCTGACTAGCGGGAGGGAGACCCAGTACTTC. This translates into CASSYLTSGRETQYF. Supplemented by reference TRBV5-1 and TRBJ2-5, the full variable domain reads KAGVTQTPRYLIKTRGQQVTLSCSPISGHRSVSWYQQTPGQGLQFLFEYFSETQRNKGNFPGRFSGRQFSNSRSEMNVSTLELGDSALYLCASSYLTSGRETQYFGPGTRLLVL.